The 7 T cell receptor beta chains reported below all come from one sample, sequenced in a study of cytomegalovirus exposure and HLA in healthy donors. Use of 60 Vbeta and 13 Jbeta primers characterized the PCR. TCRdb keeps only in-frame clones here, not all; method: immunoSEQ multiplex PCR. The data hold roughly 180,000 clones, with more than 70% observed a single time. Sequencing was performed on PBMCs. These receptors originate from a man aged 30-40 years in good health and CMV-seronegative.

This sequence joins TRBV2 and TRBJ2-2; weak D call: TRBD2 (5 bases). The CDR3 covers 15 residues. V was cut by 9 bases and J by 0 bases, with 14 bases left in between. Germline CDR1 reads SNHLY; CDR2 reads FYNNEI. The DNA of the CDR3 is TGTGCCAGGCAGCGGACGGTCTCGAACACCGGGGAGCTGTTTTTT. This gives the protein CARQRTVSNTGELFF.

This chain connects TRBV28 to TRBJ1-4, with 9 positions matching TRBD1. Unmatched junction bases numbered 9, after V lost 4 bases and J lost 3 bases. The CDR3 totals 17 residues. Germline loops: CDR1 MDHEN, CDR2 SYDVKM. CDR3 in amino acids: CASSSPGQGRANEKLFF. The CDR3, as DNA: TGTGCCAGCAGTTCACCTGGACAGGGGAGAGCTAATGAAAAACTGTTTTTT.

The chain combines TRBV5-6 with TRBJ2-7; D is perhaps TRBD1 (5 bases). Germline V gene data show CDR1 as SGHDT and CDR2 as YYEEEE. Trimming left V 4 bases short and J 1 base short, with 24 bases between. The CDR3 has 18 amino acids. Written as DNA, the CDR3 is TGTGCCAGCAGCGCTAACAAGGGGCCGCAACTATTTTCCTACGAGCAGTACTTC. It yields the protein CASSANKGPQLFSYEQYF. The full variable domain, completed using reference TRBV5-6 and TRBJ2-7, is DAGVTQSPTHLIKTRGQQVTLRCSPKSGHDTVSWYQQALGQGPQFIFQYYEEEERQRGNFPDRFSGHQFPNYSSELNVNALLLGDSALYLCASSANKGPQLFSYEQYFGPGTRLTVT.

The CDR3 DNA reads TGTGCCAGTAGAGACAGGGGGCGGTCTGGGGCCAACGTCCTGACTTTC. It codes for CASRDRGRSGANVLTF. The V call is TRBV19, the J call TRBJ2-6, with 10 bases that match TRBD1. V was pared by 6 bases and J by 1 base, with 3 bases of the junction left unmatched. Germline values: CDR1 LNHDA, CDR2 SQIVND (reference sequence). The CDR3 covers 16 residues.

The chain combines TRBV28 with TRBJ2-3, with 9 bases aligning to TRBD2. The CDR3 extends over 16 amino acids. Germline values: CDR1 MDHEN, CDR2 SYDVKM. V trimming: 6 bases; J trimming: 2 bases; junction bases outside the gene matches: 9. The CDR3 DNA reads as TGTGCCAGCAGCTCGGTAGCGGGGGCGTACACAGATACGCAGTATTTT. It specifies CASSSVAGAYTDTQYF.

The J gene is TRBJ2-5, the V gene TRBV5-1; perhaps TRBD2 as D (6 bases). CDR1 and CDR2 from the germline V gene are SGHRS and YFSETQ. The CDR3 consists of 15 residues. V lost 2 bases and J 5 bases, leaving 16 bases between the germline ends. CDR3 in amino acids: CASSLLGTEPETQYF. CDR3 nucleotide sequence: TGCGCCAGCAGCTTATTGGGGACTGAACCGGAGACCCAGTACTTC.

The gene calls are TRBV7-9 and TRBJ2-5; 7 bases fit TRBD2. The CDR3 has 15 residues. V gave up 1 base and J gave up 5 bases; unmatched junction bases: 7. Germline CDR1 reads SEHNR; CDR2 reads FQNEAQ (reference sequence). In DNA, the CDR3 is TGTGCCAGCAGCTTAGTCGAAGGACTAGGGGAGACCCAGTACTTC. Encoded protein: CASSLVEGLGETQYF.